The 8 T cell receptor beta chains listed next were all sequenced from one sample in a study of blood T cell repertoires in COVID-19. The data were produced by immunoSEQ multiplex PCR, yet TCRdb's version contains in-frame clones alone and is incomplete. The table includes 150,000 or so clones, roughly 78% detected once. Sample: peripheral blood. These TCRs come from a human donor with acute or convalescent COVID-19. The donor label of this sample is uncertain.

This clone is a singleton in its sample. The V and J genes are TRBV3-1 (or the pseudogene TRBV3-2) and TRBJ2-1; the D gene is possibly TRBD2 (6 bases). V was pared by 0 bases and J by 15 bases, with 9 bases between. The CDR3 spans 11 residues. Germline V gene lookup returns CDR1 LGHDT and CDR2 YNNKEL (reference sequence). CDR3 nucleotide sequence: TGTGCCAGCAGCCAAGAGGGAGGACCGTTCTTC. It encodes CASSQEGGPFF.

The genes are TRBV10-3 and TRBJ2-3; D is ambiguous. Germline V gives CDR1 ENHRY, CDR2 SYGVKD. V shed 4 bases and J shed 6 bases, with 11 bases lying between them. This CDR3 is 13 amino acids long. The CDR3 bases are TGTGCCATCAGTGCTAATCCCCGCGATACGCAGTATTTT. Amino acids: CAISANPRDTQYF.

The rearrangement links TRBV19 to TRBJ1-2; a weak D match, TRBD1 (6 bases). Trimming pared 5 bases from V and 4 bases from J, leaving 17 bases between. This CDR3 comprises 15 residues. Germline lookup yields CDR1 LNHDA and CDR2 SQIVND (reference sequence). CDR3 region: CASSPSGGRVYGYTF. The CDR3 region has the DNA TGTGCCAGTAGTCCATCTGGGGGCAGAGTCTATGGCTACACCTTC.

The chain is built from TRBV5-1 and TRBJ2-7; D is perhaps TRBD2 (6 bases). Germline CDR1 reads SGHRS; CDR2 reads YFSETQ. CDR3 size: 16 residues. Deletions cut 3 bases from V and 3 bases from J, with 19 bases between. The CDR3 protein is CASSSGSGEPHYEQYF. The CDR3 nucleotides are TGCGCCAGCAGCTCCGGATCGGGGGAACCCCACTACGAGCAGTACTTC.

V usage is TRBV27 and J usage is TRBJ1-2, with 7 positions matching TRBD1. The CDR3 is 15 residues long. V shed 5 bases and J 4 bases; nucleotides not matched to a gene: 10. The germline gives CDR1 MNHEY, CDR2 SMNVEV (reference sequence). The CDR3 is CASSPRQGRVYGYTF. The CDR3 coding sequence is TGTGCCAGCAGTCCCCGACAGGGACGAGTCTATGGCTACACCTTC.

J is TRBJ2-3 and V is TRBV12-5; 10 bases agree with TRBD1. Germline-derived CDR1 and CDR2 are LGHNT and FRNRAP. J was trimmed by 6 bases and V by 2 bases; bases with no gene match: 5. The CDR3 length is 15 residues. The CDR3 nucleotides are TGTGCTAGTGGTTTGCCCTGGGACAGGGGTGATACGCAGTATTTT. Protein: CASGLPWDRGDTQYF.

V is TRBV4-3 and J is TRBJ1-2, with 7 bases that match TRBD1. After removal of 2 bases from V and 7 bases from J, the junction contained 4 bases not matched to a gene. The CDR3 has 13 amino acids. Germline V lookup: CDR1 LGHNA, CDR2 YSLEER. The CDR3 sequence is CASSQHKGAGYTF. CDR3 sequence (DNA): TGCGCCAGCAGCCAACATAAGGGGGCTGGCTACACCTTC.

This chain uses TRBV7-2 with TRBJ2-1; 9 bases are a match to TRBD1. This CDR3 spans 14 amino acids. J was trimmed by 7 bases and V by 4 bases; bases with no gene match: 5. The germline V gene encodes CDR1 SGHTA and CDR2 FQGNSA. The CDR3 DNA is TGTGCCAGCAGCTGGGACAGGGTGCCAAATGAGCAGTTCTTC. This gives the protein CASSWDRVPNEQFF.